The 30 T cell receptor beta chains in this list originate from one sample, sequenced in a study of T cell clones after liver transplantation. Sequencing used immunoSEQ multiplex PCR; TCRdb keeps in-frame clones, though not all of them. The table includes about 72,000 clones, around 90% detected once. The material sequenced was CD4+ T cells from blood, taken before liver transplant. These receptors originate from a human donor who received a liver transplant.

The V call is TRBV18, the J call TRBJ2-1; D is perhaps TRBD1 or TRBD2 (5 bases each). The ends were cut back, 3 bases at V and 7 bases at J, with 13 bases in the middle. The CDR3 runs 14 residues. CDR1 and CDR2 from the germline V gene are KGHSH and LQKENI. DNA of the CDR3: TGTGCCAGCTCACCGTCGCCGGGACCTAATGAGCAGTTCTTC. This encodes CASSPSPGPNEQFF. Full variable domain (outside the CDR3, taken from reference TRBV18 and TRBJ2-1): NAGVMQNPRHLVRRRGQEARLRCSPMKGHSHVYWYRQLPEEGLKFMVYLQKENIIDESGMPKERFSAEFPKEGPSILRIQQVVRGDSAAYFCASSPSPGPNEQFFGPGTRLTVL.

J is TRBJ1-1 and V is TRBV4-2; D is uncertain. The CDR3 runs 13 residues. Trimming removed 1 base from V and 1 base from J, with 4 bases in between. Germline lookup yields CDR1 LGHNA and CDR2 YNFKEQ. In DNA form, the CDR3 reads TGTGCCAGCAGCCAAGTCAGGAACACTGAAGCTTTCTTT. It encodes CASSQVRNTEAFF.

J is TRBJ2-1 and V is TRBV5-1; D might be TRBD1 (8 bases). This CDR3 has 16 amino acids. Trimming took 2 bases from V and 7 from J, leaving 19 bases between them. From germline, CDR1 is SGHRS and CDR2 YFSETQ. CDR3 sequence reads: CASSFSGTGIRNEQFF. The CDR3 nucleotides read TGCGCCAGCAGCTTCAGCGGGACAGGAATTAGGAATGAGCAGTTCTTC.

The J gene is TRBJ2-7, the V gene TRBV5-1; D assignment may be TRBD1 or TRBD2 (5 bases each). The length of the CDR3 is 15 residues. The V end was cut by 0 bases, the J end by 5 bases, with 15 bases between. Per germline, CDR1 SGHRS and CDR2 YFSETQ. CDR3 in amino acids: CASSLVLALGDEQYF. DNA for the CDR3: TGCGCCAGCAGCTTGGTTTTGGCCTTGGGGGACGAGCAGTACTTC.

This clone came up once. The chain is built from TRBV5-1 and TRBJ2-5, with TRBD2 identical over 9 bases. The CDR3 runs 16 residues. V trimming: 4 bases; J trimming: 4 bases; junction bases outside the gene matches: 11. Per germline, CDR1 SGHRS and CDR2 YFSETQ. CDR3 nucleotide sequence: TGCGCCAGCAGCCCCCACGAAGCGGGAGGACGAGAGACCCAGTACTTC. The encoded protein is CASSPHEAGGRETQYF. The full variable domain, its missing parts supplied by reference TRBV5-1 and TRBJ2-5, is KAGVTQTPRYLIKTRGQQVTLSCSPISGHRSVSWYQQTPGQGLQFLFEYFSETQRNKGNFPGRFSGRQFSNSRSEMNVSTLELGDSALYLCASSPHEAGGRETQYFGPGTRLLVL.

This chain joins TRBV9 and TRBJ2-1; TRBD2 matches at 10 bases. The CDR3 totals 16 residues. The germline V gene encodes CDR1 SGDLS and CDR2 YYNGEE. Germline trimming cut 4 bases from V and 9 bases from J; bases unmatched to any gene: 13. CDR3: CASSPVASGGVSEQFF. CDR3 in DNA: TGTGCCAGCAGCCCCGTCGCTAGCGGGGGTGTAAGTGAGCAGTTCTTC.

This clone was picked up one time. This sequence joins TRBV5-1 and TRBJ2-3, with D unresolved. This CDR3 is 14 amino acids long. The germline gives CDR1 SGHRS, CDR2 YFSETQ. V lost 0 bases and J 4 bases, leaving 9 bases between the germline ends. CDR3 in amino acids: CASSLVPPPDTQYF. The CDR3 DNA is TGCGCCAGCAGCTTGGTTCCTCCCCCAGATACGCAGTATTTT.

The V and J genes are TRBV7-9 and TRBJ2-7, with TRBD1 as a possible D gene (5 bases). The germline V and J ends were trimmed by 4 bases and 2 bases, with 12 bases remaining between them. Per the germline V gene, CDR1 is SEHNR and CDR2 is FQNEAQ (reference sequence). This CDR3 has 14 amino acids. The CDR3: CASSWGSRAYEQYF. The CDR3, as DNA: TGTGCCAGCAGCTGGGGTAGCAGGGCCTACGAGCAGTACTTC. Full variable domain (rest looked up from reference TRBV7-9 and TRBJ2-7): DTGVSQNPRHKITKRGQNVTFRCDPISEHNRLYWYRQTLGQGPEFLTYFQNEAQLEKSRLLSDRFSAERPKGSFSTLEIQRTEQGDSAMYLCASSWGSRAYEQYFGPGTRLTVT.

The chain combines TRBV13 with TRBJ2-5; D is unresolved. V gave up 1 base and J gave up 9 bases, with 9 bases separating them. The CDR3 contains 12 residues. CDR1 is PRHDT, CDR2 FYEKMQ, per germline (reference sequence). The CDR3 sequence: CASSLVPSSQYF. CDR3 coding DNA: TGTGCCAGCAGCTTAGTGCCTTCTTCCCAGTACTTC.

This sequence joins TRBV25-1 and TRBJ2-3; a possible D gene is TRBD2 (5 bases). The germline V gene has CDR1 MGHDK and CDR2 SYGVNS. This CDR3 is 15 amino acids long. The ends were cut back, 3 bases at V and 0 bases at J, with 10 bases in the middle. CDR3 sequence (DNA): TGTGCCAGCAGTGATCCTAGCATTAGCACAGATACGCAGTATTTT. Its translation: CASSDPSISTDTQYF.

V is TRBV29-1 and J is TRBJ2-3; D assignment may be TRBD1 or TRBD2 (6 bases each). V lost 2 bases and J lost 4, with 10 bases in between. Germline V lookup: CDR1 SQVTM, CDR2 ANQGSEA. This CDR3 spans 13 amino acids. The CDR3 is CSVEQRGADTQYF. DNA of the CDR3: TGCAGCGTTGAACAGAGGGGGGCAGATACGCAGTATTTT.

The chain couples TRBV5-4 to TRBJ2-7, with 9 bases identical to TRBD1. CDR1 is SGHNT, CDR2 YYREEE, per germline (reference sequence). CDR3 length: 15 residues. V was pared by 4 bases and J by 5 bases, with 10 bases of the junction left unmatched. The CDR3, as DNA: TGTGCCAGCAGCACAACCGGGACAGGGAAACACGAGCAGTACTTC. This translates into CASSTTGTGKHEQYF.

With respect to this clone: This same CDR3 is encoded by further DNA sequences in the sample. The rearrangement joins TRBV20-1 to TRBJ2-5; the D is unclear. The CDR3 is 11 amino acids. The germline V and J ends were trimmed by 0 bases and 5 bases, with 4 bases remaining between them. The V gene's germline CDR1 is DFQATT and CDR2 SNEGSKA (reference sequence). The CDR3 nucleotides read TGCAGTGCTAGAGATAGGGAGACCCAGTACTTC. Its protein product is CSARDRETQYF.

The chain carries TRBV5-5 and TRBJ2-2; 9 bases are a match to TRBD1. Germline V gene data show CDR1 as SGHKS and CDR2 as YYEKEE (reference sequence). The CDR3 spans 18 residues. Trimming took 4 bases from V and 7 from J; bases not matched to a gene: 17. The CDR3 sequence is CASSLYLRRTGVVGELFF. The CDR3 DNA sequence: TGTGCCAGCAGCCTCTACTTGCGCCGGACAGGGGTGGTCGGGGAGCTGTTTTTT.

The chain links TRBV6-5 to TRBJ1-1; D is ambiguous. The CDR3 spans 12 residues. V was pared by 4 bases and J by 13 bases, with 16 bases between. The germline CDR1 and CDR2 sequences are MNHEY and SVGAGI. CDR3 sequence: CASSFPDSKVFF. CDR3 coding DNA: TGTGCCAGCAGTTTCCCAGACTCTAAAGTTTTCTTT.

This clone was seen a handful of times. The CDR3 DNA sequence: TGTGCCAGCAGCTCTTTAGCGGGAGATACTGAGCAGTTCTTC. Protein product: CASSSLAGDTEQFF. The V call is TRBV7-6, the J call TRBJ2-1; 9 bases agree with TRBD2. The J segment lost 9 bases and the V segment lost 4 bases, leaving 7 bases of the junction unmatched. Per the germline V gene, CDR1 is SGHVS and CDR2 is FNYEAQ. This CDR3 has 14 residues.

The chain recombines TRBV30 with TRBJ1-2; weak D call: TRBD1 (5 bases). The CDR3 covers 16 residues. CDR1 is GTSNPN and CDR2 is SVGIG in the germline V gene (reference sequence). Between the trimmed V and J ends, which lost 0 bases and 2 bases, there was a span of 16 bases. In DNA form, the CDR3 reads TGTGCCTGGAGTGTACTCTCCCGGGGCTCCAACTATGGCTACACCTTC. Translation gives CAWSVLSRGSNYGYTF.

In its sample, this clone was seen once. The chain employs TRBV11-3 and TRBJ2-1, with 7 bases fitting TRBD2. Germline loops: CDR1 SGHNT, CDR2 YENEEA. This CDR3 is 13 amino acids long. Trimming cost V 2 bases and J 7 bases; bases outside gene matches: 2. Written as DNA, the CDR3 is TGTGCCAGCAGCTTAATAGCGGGTAATGAGCAGTTCTTC. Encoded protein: CASSLIAGNEQFF.

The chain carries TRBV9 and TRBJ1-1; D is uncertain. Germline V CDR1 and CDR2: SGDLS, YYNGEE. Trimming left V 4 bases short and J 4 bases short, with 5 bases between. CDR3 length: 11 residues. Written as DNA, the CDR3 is TGTGCCAGCAGCAAGCGCACTGAAGCTTTCTTT. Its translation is CASSKRTEAFF.

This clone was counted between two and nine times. CDR3 protein: CAWSIGTVPYNEQFF. The CDR3, as DNA: TGTGCCTGGAGTATAGGGACAGTCCCCTACAATGAGCAGTTCTTC. The V call is TRBV30, the J call TRBJ2-1, with 7 bases that match TRBD1. V trimming: 2 bases; J trimming: 2 bases; junction bases outside the gene matches: 6. Germline values: CDR1 GTSNPN, CDR2 SVGIG (reference sequence). CDR3 length: 15 amino acids.

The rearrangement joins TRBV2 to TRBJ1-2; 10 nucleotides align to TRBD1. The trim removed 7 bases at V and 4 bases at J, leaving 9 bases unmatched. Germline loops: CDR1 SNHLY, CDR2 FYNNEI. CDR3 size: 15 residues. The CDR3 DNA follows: TGTGCCAGCACCAATTCTCGGGACAGGGGCTATGGCTACACCTTC. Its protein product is CASTNSRDRGYGYTF.

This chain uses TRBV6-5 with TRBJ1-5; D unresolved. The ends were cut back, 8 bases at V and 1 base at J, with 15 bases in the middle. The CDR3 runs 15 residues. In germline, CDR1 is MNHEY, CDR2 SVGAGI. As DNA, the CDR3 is TGTGCCAGCGCGGAAATCTCGGGGAGCAATCAGCCCCAGCATTTT. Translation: CASAEISGSNQPQHF.

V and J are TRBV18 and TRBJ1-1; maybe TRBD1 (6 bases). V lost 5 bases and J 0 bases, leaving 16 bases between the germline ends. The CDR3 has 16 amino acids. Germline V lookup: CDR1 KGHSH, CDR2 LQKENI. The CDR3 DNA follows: TGTGCCAGCTCAGCACTAACAGGGCCCATGAACACTGAAGCTTTCTTT. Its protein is CASSALTGPMNTEAFF. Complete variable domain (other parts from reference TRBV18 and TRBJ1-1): NAGVMQNPRHLVRRRGQEARLRCSPMKGHSHVYWYRQLPEEGLKFMVYLQKENIIDESGMPKERFSAEFPKEGPSILRIQQVVRGDSAAYFCASSALTGPMNTEAFFGQGTRLTVV.

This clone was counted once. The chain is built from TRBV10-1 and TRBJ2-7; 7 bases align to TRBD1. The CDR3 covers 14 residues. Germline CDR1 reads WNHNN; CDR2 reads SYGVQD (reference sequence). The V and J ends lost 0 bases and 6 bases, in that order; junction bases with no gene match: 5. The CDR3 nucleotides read TGCGCCAGCAGTGAGTCCCAGGGGGTAGGCGAGCAGTACTTC. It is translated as CASSESQGVGEQYF.

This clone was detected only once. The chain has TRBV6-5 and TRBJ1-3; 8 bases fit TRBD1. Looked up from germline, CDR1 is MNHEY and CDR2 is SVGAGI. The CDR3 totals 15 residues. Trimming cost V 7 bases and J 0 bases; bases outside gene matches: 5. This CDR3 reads CASIRGTGSGNTIYF. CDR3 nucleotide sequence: TGTGCCAGCATTCGAGGGACAGGCTCTGGAAACACCATATATTTT.

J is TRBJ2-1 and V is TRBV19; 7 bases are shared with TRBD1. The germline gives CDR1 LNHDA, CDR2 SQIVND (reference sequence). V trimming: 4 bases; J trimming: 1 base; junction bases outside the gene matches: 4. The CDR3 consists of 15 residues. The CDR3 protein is CASSTIQGSYNEQFF. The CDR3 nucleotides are TGTGCCAGTAGTACCATACAGGGGTCCTACAATGAGCAGTTCTTC.

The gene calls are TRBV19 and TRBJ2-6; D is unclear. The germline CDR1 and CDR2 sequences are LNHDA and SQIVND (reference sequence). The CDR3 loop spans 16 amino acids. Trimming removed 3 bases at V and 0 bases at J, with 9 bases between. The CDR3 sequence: CASSMGQPSGANVLTF. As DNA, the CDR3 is TGTGCCAGTAGTATGGGCCAGCCCTCTGGGGCCAACGTCCTGACTTTC.

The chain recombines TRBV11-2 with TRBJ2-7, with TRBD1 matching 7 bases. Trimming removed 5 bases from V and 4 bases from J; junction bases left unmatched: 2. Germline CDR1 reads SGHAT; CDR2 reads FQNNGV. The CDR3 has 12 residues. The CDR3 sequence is CASSVQGYEQYF. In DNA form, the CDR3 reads TGTGCCAGCAGCGTACAGGGGTACGAGCAGTACTTC.

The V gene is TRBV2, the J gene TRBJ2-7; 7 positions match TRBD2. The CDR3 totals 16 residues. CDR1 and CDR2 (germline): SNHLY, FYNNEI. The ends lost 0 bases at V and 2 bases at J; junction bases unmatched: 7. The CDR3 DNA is TGTGCCAGCAGTGAAGCGCTTCGCGGGAGAACCTACGAGCAGTACTTC. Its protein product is CASSEALRGRTYEQYF.

CDR3 in amino acids: CASSGGNREYEQYF. DNA for the CDR3: TGTGCCAGCAGTGGAGGGAACAGGGAGTACGAGCAGTACTTC. The rearrangement links TRBV28 to TRBJ2-7, with D possibly being TRBD1 or TRBD2 (6 bases each). Germline lookup yields CDR1 MDHEN and CDR2 SYDVKM. Trimming pared 5 bases from V and 4 bases from J, leaving 15 bases between. The CDR3 length is 14 residues.